Listed below are T cell receptor beta chains from one sample, sequenced in a study of T cell changes during pregnancy in multiple sclerosis. Clones were sequenced by immunoSEQ multiplex PCR, and TCRdb holds only the in-frame ones, with some missing. The sample includes fewer than 60,000 clones, roughly 94% of them seen just once. The sample in question was CD4+ T cells from peripheral blood mononuclear cells, obtained in the third trimester of pregnancy. These receptors came from a female donor with multiple sclerosis, enrolled in a pregnancy study. Each CDR3 is given with its conserved first and last residue. The D gene is left open where the match is weak. Clone size is shown for a subset of rows, as once, few, many or a class of expanded clone.

v_call,j_call,d_call,clone_size,cdr3_nt,cdr3_aa
TRBV15,TRBJ2-1,TRBD1,NA,TGTGCCACCAGACCATTAGTTGGGGACAGGATTGGTGGTAAGCAGTTCTTC,CATRPLVGDRIGGKQFF
TRBV11-3,TRBJ1-3,TRBD1,NA,TGTGCCAGCAGCTTAGGCGGACAGGCCCGCGGCACCATATATTTT,CASSLGGQARGTIYF
TRBV5-5,TRBJ1-5,NA,NA,TGTGCCAGCAGCTTTACCACGGGCAATCAGCCCCAGCATTTT,CASSFTTGNQPQHF
TRBV5-1,TRBJ1-4,TRBD1,NA,TGCGCCAGCAGCTTGGGCGGACAGGGCCCAACTAATGAAAAACTGTTTTTT,CASSLGGQGPTNEKLFF
TRBV6-1,TRBJ2-7,NA,once,TGTGCCAGCAGTGAAGTTGAGGTGGGACACCTTACCTACGAGCAGTACTTC,CASSEVEVGHLTYEQYF
TRBV9,TRBJ2-1,TRBD2,NA,TGTGCCAGCAGCGTGACTAGCGGGGGGATTCAGTTCTTC,CASSVTSGGIQFF
TRBV27,TRBJ1-5,TRBD1,NA,TGTGCCAGCAGCCTGGCCGGACAGGGAGGTCAGCCCCAGCATTTT,CASSLAGQGGQPQHF
TRBV5-5,TRBJ1-5,NA,NA,TGTGCCAGCAGCGTTAGTACAGGTAGCAATCAGCCCCAGCATTTT,CASSVSTGSNQPQHF
TRBV18,TRBJ1-2,NA,NA,TGTGCCAGCTCACCAGGTAGCTATGGCTACACCTTC,CASSPGSYGYTF
TRBV7-2,TRBJ2-1,TRBD1,NA,TGTGCCAGCAGCGGGACAGGGGCCTACAATGAGCAGTTCTTC,CASSGTGAYNEQFF
TRBV5-4,TRBJ2-1,TRBD2,NA,TGTGCCAGCAGTCAGGGACTAGCGGGAGATGAGCAGTTCTTC,CASSQGLAGDEQFF
TRBV27,TRBJ2-2,NA,NA,TGTGCCAGCAGTTACTTAGCCGGGGAGCTGTTTTTT,CASSYLAGELFF
TRBV19,TRBJ2-2,NA,NA,TGTGCCAGTGAACCGAATCTCTCACCAGCGAACACCGGGGAGCTGTTTTTT,CASEPNLSPANTGELFF
TRBV4-1,TRBJ2-4,NA,NA,TGCGCCAGCAGCCAAGTGAGTCTGGCAGGGGTGGTTGGAAACATTCAGTACTTC,CASSQVSLAGVVGNIQYF
TRBV6-5,TRBJ1-1,TRBD1,NA,TGTGCCAGCAGTTCGACAGGGGACACTGAAGCTTTCTTT,CASSSTGDTEAFF
TRBV30,TRBJ1-2,TRBD1,NA,TGTGCCTGGAGGCGGGACAGGGGCTATGGCTACACCTTC,CAWRRDRGYGYTF
TRBV12-5,TRBJ1-1,NA,NA,TGTGCTAGTGGTTTGGTTGGAGGCACTGAAGCTTTCTTT,CASGLVGGTEAFF
TRBV28,TRBJ2-5,TRBD2,NA,TGTGCCAGCAGGGGGGGACTAGCGGGAGAAGAGACCCAGTACTTC,CASRGGLAGEETQYF
TRBV9,TRBJ1-6,TRBD1,NA,TGTGCCAGCAGCGAGACAGGGGTCTATAATTCACCCCTCCACTTT,CASSETGVYNSPLHF
TRBV6-5,TRBJ2-7,TRBD2,NA,TGTGCCAGCAGTCGAAGAACTAGCGGGACGGGAGAGCAGTACTTC,CASSRRTSGTGEQYF
TRBV28,TRBJ2-5,TRBD1,NA,TGTGCCAGCAGTCCCTCTGGACAGGGGTGGGAGACCCAGTACTTC,CASSPSGQGWETQYF
TRBV12-5,TRBJ2-2,NA,NA,TGTGCTAGTGGTACGGCAACAGGGTTCACCGGGGAGCTGTTTTTT,CASGTATGFTGELFF
TRBV10-3,TRBJ2-7,TRBD2,NA,TGTGCCATCAGTGAATCCAGCGGGAGGGCCTCCGAGCAGTACTTC,CAISESSGRASEQYF
TRBV7-9,TRBJ1-2,NA,NA,TGTGCCAGCAGCCTAATGACAGATTCCGTTTATGGCTACACCTTC,CASSLMTDSVYGYTF
TRBV7-2,TRBJ2-2,TRBD1,NA,TGTGCCAGCAGCCCCCGTTCTAGGACAGGCACCGGGGAGCTGTTTTTT,CASSPRSRTGTGELFF
TRBV27,TRBJ2-3,NA,NA,TGTGCCAGCAGGAGAGCAGATACGCAGTATTTT,CASRRADTQYF
TRBV5-4,TRBJ2-3,TRBD1,once,TGTGCCAGCAGCTTGACGGCGACAGGGAGTTTCACAGATACGCAGTATTTT,CASSLTATGSFTDTQYF
TRBV14,TRBJ2-5,TRBD1,NA,TGTGCCAGCAGCCAACGACAGGGGGAGACCCAGTACTTC,CASSQRQGETQYF
TRBV10-1,TRBJ2-1,TRBD2,NA,TGCGCCAGCAGTGAGTTCTTGACTAGCGGGCTATCAGAAGAGCAGTTCTTC,CASSEFLTSGLSEEQFF
TRBV28,TRBJ1-6,TRBD1,NA,TGTGCCAGCAGTTTATTATCAGGGGGTGCCCTCCACTTT,CASSLLSGGALHF
TRBV7-3,TRBJ1-2,NA,NA,TGTGCCAGCGGGTCCGGGAGGGGTCTCGAGATGGATGGCTACACCTTC,CASGSGRGLEMDGYTF
TRBV13,TRBJ2-7,NA,NA,TGTGCCAGCAGCCCATTAGCGAGGGCCTACGAGCAGTACTTC,CASSPLARAYEQYF
TRBV30,TRBJ2-7,TRBD1,NA,TGTGCCTGGAGTAAAACCCGGGACAGGGGGTCCTACGAGCAGTACTTC,CAWSKTRDRGSYEQYF
TRBV19,TRBJ2-5,TRBD2,NA,TGTGCCAGTAGGGAGCGGGGGGAAAGGCAAGAGACCCAGTACTTC,CASRERGERQETQYF
TRBV29-1,TRBJ2-7,TRBD2,NA,TGCAGCGTAACCGGACTAGCGGGAGGGAACTACGAGCAGTACTTC,CSVTGLAGGNYEQYF
TRBV11-2,TRBJ2-7,TRBD1,NA,TGTGCCAGCAGCTTCCCCGGCCGGGACAGGGGTCGAGAGCAGTACTTC,CASSFPGRDRGREQYF
TRBV2,TRBJ2-7,NA,NA,TGTGCCAGCAGCTATGTCTACGAGCAGTACTTC,CASSYVYEQYF
TRBV19,TRBJ2-3,NA,NA,TGTGCCACCAGCGTACGGGTCACGGATACGCAGTATTTT,CATSVRVTDTQYF
TRBV4-3,TRBJ2-5,NA,NA,TGCGCCAGCAGCTCCCAACTAGCGACAGGTGGGGAGACCCAGTACTTC,CASSSQLATGGETQYF
TRBV5-6,TRBJ1-2,TRBD1,NA,TGTGCCAGCAGCGGGGGACAGTCGAAAGGCTACACCTTC,CASSGGQSKGYTF
TRBV9,TRBJ2-1,NA,NA,TGTGCCAGCAGCGTGAAGACTAGTTCCTACAATGAGCAGTTCTTC,CASSVKTSSYNEQFF
TRBV29-1,TRBJ1-1,NA,NA,TGCAGCGTTGATTCGGGGAGTATGAACACTGAAGCTTTCTTT,CSVDSGSMNTEAFF
TRBV9,TRBJ1-1,TRBD1,NA,TGTGCCAGCAGCCCACAGGACAGGGGGCGGTTTAGTCCTGAAGCTTTCTTT,CASSPQDRGRFSPEAFF
TRBV5-1,TRBJ2-7,TRBD2,NA,TGCGCCAGCAGCGGGGGGACTAGCGGGAACAACGAGCAGTACTTC,CASSGGTSGNNEQYF